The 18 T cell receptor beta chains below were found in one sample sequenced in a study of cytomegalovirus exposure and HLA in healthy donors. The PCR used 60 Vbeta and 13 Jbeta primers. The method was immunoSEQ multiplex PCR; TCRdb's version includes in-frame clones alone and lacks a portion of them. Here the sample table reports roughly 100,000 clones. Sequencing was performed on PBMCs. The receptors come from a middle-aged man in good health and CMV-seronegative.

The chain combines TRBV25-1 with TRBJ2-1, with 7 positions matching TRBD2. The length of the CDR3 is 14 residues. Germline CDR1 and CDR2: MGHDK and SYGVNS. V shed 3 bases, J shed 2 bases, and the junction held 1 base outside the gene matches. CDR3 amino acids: CASSEGTTYNEQFF. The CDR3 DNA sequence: TGTGCCAGCAGTGAGGGGACTACCTACAATGAGCAGTTCTTC.

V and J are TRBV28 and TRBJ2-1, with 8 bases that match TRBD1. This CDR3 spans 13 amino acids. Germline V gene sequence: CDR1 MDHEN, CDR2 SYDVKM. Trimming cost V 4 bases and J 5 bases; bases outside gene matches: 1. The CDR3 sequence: CASSWDRNNEQFF. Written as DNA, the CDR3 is TGTGCCAGCAGTTGGGACAGGAACAATGAGCAGTTCTTC.

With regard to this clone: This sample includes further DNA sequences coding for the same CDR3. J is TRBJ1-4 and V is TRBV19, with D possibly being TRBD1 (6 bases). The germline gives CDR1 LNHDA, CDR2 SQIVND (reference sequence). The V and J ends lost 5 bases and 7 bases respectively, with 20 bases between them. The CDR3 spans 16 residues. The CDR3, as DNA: TGTGCCAGTAGTCGCCGATCCAAGGGGGTAGGTGAAAAACTGTTTTTT. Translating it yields CASSRRSKGVGEKLFF.

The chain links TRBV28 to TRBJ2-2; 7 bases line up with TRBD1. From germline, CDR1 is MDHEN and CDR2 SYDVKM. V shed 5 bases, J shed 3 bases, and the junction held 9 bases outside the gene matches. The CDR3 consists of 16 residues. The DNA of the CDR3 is TGTGCCAGCAGTCTCGGGACAGAAGCTTACACCGGGGAGCTGTTTTTT. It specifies CASSLGTEAYTGELFF.

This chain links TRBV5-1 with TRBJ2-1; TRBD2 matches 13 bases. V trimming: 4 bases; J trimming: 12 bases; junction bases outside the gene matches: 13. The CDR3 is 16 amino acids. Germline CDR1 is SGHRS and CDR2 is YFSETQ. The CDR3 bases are TGCGCCAGCAGCCACCAGACTAGCGGGGGGCTCCAGGGGCAGTTCTTC. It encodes CASSHQTSGGLQGQFF.

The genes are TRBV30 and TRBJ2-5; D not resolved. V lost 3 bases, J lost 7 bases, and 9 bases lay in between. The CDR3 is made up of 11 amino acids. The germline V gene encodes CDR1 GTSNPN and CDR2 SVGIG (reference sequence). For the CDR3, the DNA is TGTGCCTGGAGACTACTCGGGACCCAGTACTTC. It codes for CAWRLLGTQYF.

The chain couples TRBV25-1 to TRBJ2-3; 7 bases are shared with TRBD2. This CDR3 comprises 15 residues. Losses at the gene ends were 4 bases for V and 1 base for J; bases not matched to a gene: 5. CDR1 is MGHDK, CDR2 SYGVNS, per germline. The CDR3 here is CASSGSGKGTDTQYF. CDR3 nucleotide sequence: TGTGCCAGCAGTGGGAGCGGGAAAGGCACAGATACGCAGTATTTT.

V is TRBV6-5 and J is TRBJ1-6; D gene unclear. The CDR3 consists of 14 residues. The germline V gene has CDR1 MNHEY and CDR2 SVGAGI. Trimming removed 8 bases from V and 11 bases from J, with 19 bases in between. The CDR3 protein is CASALGLAGAPLHF. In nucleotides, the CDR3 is TGTGCCAGCGCACTTGGTCTTGCGGGAGCACCCCTCCACTTT.

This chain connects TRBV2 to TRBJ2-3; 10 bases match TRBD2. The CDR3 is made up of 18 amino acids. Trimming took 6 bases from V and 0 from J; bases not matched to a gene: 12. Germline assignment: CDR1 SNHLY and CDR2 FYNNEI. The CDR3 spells CASRGTSERETSTDTQYF. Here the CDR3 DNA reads TGTGCCAGCAGGGGGACTAGCGAGAGAGAGACTAGCACAGATACGCAGTATTTT.

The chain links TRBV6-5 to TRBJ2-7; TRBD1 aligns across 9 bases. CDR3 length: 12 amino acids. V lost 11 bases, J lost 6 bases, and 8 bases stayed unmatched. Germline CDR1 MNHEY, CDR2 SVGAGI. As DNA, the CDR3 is TGTGCCTGCCGGACAGGGGAGTTCGAGCAGTACTTC. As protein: CACRTGEFEQYF.

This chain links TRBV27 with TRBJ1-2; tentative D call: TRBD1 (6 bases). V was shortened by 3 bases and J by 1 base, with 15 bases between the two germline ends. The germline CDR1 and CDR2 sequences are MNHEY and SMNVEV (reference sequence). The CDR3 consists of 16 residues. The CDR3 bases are TGTGCCAGCAGTTTGAAGGGGACAATTCTTAACTATGGCTACACCTTC. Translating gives CASSLKGTILNYGYTF.

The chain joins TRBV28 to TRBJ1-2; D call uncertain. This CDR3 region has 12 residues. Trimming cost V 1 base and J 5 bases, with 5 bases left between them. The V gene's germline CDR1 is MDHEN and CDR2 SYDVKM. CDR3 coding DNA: TGTGCCAGCAGTTTATCAGAATATGGCTACACCTTC. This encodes CASSLSEYGYTF.

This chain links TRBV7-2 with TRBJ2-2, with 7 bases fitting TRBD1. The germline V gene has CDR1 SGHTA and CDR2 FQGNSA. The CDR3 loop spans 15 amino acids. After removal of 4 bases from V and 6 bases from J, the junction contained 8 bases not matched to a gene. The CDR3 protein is CASSSRDSNAGELFF. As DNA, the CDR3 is TGTGCCAGCAGCTCCCGGGACAGCAACGCCGGGGAGCTGTTTTTT.

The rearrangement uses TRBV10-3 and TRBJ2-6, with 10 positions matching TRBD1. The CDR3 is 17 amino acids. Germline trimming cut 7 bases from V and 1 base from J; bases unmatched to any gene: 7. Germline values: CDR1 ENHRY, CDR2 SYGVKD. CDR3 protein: CAINPGQGVSGANVLTF. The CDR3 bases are TGTGCCATCAATCCCGGACAGGGGGTATCTGGGGCCAACGTCCTGACTTTC.

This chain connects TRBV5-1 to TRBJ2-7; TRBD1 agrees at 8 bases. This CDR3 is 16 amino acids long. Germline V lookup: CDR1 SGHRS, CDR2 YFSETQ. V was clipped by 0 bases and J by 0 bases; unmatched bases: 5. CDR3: CASSLGPGQDSYEQYF. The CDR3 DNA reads TGCGCCAGCAGCTTGGGCCCGGGACAGGACTCCTACGAGCAGTACTTC.

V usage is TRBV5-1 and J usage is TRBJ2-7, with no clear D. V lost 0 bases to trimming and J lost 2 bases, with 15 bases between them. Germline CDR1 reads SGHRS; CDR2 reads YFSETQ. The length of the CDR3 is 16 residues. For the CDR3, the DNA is TGCGCCAGCAGCTTGGCCGATCATCCGGCGGCCTACGAGCAGTACTTC. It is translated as CASSLADHPAAYEQYF. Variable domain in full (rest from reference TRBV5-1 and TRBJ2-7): KAGVTQTPRYLIKTRGQQVTLSCSPISGHRSVSWYQQTPGQGLQFLFEYFSETQRNKGNFPGRFSGRQFSNSRSEMNVSTLELGDSALYLCASSLADHPAAYEQYFGPGTRLTVT.

The CDR3 protein is CASSSLAGGNEETQYF. The CDR3 DNA reads as TGTGCCAGTAGTAGCCTAGCGGGGGGAAATGAAGAGACCCAGTACTTC. The V and J genes are TRBV19 and TRBJ2-5, with TRBD2 identical over 11 bases. V was pared by 4 bases and J by 3 bases, with 7 bases of the junction left unmatched. CDR3 length: 16 amino acids. Germline V gene data show CDR1 as LNHDA and CDR2 as SQIVND (reference sequence).

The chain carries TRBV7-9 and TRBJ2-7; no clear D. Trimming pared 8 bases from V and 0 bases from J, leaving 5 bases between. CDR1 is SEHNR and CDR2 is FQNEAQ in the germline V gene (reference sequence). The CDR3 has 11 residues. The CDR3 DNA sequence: TGTGCCAGCGTTAGCTCCTACGAGCAGTACTTC. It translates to CASVSSYEQYF.